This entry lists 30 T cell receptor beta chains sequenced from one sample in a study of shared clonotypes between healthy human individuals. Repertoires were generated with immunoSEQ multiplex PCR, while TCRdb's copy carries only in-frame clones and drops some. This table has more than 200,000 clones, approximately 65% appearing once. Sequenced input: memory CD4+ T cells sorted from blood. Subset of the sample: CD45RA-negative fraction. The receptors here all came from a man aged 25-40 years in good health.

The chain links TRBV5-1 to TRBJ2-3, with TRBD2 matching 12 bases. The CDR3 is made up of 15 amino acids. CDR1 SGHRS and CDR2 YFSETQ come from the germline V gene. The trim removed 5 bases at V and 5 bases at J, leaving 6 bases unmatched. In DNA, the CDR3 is TGCGCCAGCAGACGACTAGCGGGAGCGGGAGATACGCAGTATTTT. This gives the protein CASRRLAGAGDTQYF.

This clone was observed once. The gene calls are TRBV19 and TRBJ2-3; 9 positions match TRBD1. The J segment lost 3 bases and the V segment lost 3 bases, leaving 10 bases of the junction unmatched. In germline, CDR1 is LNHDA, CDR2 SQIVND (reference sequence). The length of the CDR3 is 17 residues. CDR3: CASSIRHGTGNTDTQYF. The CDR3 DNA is TGTGCCAGTAGTATTCGGCATGGGACAGGGAATACAGATACGCAGTATTTT.

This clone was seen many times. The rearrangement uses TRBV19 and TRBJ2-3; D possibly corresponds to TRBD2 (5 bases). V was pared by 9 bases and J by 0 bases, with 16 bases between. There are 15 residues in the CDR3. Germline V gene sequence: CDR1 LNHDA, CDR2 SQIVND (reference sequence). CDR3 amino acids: CASRRRSSSTDTQYF. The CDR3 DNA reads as TGTGCCAGCAGGAGGCGGAGCTCTAGCACAGATACGCAGTATTTT. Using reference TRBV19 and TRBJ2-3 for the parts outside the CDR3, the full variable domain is DGGITQSPKYLFRKEGQNVTLSCEQNLNHDAMYWYRQDPGQGLRLIYYSQIVNDFQKGDIAEGYSVSREKKESFPLTVTSAQKNPTAFYLCASRRRSSSTDTQYFGPGTRLTVL.

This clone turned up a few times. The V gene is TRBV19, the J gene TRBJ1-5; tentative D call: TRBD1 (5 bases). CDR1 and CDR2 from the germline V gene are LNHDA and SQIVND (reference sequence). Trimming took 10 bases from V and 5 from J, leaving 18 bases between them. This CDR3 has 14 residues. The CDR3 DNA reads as TGTGCCACCGCGACTCAGGGTTCGTATCAGCCCCAGCATTTT. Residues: CATATQGSYQPQHF.

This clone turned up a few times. The chain's CDR3 is CASSVDPIGSREQYF. The CDR3 region has the DNA TGTGCCAGCAGCGTAGATCCTATCGGATCCCGCGAGCAGTACTTC. The genes are TRBV9 and TRBJ2-7; D is uncertain. V lost 0 bases and J 6 bases, leaving 16 bases between the germline ends. The CDR3 length is 15 residues. Germline values: CDR1 SGDLS, CDR2 YYNGEE.

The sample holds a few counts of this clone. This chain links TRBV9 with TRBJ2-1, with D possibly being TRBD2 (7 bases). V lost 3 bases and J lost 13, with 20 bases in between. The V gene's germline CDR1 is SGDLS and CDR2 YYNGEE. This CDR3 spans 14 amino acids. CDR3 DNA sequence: TGTGCCAGCAGCGCCCAGATCGGGGGAGGGGGACAGTTCTTC. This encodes CASSAQIGGGGQFF.

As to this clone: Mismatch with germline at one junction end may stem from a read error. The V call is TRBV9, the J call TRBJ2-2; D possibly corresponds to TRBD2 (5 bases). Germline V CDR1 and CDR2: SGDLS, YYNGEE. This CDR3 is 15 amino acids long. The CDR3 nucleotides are TGTGCCAGCAGCCGGACTCCTGCTTACACCGGGGATCTGTTTTTT. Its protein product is CASSRTPAYTGDLFF.

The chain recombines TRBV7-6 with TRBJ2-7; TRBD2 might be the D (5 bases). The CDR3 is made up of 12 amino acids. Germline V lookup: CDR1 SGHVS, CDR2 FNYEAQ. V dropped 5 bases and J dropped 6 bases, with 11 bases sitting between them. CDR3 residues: CASSLTSSEQYF. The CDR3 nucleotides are TGTGCCAGCAGCCTAACTAGTTCCGAGCAGTACTTC.

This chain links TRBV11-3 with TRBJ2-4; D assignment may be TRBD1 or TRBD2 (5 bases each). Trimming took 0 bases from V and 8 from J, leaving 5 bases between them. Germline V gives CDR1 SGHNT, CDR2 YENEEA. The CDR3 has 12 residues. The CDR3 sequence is CASSLEGDIQYF. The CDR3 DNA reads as TGTGCCAGCAGCTTAGAGGGGGACATTCAGTACTTC.

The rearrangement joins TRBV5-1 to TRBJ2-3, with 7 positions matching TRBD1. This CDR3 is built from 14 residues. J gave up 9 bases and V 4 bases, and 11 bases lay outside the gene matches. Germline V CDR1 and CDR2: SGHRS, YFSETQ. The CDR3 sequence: CASSRRQGLNTQYF. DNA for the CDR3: TGCGCCAGCAGCCGCAGACAGGGCTTAAACACGCAGTATTTT.

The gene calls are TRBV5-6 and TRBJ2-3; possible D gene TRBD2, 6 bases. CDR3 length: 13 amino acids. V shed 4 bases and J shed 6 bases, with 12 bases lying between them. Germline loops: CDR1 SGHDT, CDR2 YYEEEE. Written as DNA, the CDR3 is TGTGCCAGCAGCAGCGCGGGGAGGGATACGCAGTATTTT. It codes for CASSSAGRDTQYF.

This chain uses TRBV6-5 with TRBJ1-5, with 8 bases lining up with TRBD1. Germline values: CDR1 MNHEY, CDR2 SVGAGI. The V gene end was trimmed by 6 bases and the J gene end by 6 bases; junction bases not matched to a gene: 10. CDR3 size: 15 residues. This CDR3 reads CASRTDRGASQPQHF. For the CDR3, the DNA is TGTGCCAGCAGAACAGACAGGGGAGCAAGTCAGCCCCAGCATTTT.

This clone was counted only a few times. The chain's CDR3 is CASSPRLAGGADTQYF. The DNA of the CDR3 is TGTGCCAGCTCACCGCGACTAGCGGGAGGTGCCGATACGCAGTATTTT. The rearrangement uses TRBV18 and TRBJ2-3; 13 bases are shared with TRBD2. The CDR3 consists of 16 residues. The germline V gene encodes CDR1 KGHSH and CDR2 LQKENI. After removal of 3 bases from V and 6 bases from J, the junction contained 6 bases not matched to a gene.

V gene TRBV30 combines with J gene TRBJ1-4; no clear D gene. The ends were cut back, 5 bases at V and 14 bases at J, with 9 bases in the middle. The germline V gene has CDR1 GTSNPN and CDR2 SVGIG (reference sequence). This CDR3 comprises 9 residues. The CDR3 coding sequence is TGTGCCTGGGCCGGGGTGCTGTTTTTT. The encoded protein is CAWAGVLFF. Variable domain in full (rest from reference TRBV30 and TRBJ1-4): SQTIHQWPATLVQPVGSPLSLECTVEGTSNPNLYWYRQAAGRGLQLLFYSVGIGQISSEVPQNLSASRPQDRQFILSSKKLLLSDSGFYLCAWAGVLFFGSGTQLSVL.

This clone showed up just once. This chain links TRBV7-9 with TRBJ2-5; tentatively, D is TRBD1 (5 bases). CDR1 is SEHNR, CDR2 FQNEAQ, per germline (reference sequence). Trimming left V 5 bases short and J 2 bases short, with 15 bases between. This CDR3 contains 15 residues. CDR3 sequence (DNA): TGTGCCAGCAGCCTTCAGGGTTTGGCACAAGAGACCCAGTACTTC. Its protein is CASSLQGLAQETQYF.

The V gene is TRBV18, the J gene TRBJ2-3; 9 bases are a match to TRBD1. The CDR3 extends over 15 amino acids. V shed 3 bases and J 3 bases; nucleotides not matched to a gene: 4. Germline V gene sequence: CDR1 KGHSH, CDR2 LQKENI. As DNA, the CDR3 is TGTGCCAGCTCACCGTGGACAGGGGAAACAGATACGCAGTATTTT. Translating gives CASSPWTGETDTQYF.

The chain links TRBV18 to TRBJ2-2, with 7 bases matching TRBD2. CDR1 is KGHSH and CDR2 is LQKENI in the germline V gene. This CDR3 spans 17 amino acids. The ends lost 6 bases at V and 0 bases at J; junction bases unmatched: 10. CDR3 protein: CASSQVTSGTNTGELFF. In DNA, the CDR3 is TGTGCCAGCTCGCAAGTGACAAGCGGGACGAACACCGGGGAGCTGTTTTTT.

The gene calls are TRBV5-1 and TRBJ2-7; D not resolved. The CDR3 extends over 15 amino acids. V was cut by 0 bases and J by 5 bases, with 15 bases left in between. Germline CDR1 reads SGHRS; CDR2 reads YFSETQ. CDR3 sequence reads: CASSLVQNSRHEQYF. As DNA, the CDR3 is TGCGCCAGCAGCTTGGTGCAGAATAGCCGCCACGAGCAGTACTTC.

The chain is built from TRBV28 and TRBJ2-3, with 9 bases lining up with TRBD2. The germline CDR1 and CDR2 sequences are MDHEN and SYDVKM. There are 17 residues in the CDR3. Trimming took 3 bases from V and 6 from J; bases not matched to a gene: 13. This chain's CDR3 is CASSFLVLAGLGDTQYF. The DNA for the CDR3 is TGTGCCAGCAGTTTTCTAGTACTAGCGGGCCTTGGTGATACGCAGTATTTT.

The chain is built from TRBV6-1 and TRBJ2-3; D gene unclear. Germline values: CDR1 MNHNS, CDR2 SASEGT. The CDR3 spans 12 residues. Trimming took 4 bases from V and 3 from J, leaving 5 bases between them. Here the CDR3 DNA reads TGTGCCAGCAGTGGGGTTACAGATACGCAGTATTTT. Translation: CASSGVTDTQYF.

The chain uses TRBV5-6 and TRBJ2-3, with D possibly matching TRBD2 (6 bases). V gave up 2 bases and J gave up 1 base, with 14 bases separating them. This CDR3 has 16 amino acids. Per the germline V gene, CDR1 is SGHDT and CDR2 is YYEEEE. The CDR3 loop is CASSLARELRTDTQYF. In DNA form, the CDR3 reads TGTGCCAGCAGCTTAGCGCGGGAACTCCGCACAGATACGCAGTATTTT. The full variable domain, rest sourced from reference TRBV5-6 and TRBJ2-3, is DAGVTQSPTHLIKTRGQQVTLRCSPKSGHDTVSWYQQALGQGPQFIFQYYEEEERQRGNFPDRFSGHQFPNYSSELNVNALLLGDSALYLCASSLARELRTDTQYFGPGTRLTVL.

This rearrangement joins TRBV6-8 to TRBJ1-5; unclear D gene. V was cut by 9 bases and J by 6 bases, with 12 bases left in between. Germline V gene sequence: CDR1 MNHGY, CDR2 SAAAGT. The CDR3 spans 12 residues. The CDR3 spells CARYDARQPQHF. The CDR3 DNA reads TGTGCCAGATATGACGCGCGTCAGCCCCAGCATTTT.

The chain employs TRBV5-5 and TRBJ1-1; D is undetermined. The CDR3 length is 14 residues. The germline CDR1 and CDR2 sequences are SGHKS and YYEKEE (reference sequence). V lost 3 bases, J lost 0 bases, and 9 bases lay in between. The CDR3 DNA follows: TGTGCCAGCAGCTCAAATCGAATGAACACTGAAGCTTTCTTT. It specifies CASSSNRMNTEAFF.

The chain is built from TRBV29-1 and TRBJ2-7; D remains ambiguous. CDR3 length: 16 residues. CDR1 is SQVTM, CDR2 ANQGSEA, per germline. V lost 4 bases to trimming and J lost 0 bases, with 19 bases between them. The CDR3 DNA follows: TGCAGCGTTGGTACTGGAATCCACACCAGCTCCTACGAGCAGTACTTC. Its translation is CSVGTGIHTSSYEQYF.

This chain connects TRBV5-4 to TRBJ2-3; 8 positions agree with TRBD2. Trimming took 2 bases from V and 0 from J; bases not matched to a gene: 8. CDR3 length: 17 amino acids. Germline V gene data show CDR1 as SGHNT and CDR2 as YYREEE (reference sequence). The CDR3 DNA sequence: TGTGCCAGCAGCTTCGGTCCATCTAGCGGGAGCACAGATACGCAGTATTTT. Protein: CASSFGPSSGSTDTQYF.

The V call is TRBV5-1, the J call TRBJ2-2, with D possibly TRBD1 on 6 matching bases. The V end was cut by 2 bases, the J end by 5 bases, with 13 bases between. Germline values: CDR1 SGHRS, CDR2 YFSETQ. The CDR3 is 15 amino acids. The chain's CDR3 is CASSLGGRETGELFF. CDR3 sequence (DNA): TGCGCCAGCAGCTTAGGGGGACGGGAAACCGGGGAGCTGTTTTTT.

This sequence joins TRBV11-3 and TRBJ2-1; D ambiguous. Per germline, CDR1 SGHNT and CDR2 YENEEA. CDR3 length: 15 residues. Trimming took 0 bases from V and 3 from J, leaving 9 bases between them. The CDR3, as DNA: TGTGCCAGCAGCTTAGATCTATCTCACTACAATGAGCAGTTCTTC. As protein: CASSLDLSHYNEQFF.

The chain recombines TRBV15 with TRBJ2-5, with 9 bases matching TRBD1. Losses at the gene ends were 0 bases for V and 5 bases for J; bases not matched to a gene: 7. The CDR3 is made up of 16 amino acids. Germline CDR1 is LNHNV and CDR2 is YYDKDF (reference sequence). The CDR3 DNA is TGTGCCACCAGCAGAGATCCCCCCGGGACAGGGGAGACCCAGTACTTC. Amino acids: CATSRDPPGTGETQYF.

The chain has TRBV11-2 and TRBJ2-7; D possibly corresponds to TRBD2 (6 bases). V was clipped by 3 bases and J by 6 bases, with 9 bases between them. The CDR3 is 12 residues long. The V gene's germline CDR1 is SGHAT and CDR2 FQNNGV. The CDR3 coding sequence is TGTGCCAGCAGCTTGAGGGGAGGCGAGCAGTACTTC. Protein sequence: CASSLRGGEQYF.

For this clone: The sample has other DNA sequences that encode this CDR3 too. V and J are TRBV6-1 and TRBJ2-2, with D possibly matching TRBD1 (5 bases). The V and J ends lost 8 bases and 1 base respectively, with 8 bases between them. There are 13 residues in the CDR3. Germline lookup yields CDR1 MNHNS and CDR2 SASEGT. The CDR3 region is CASRQGNTGELFF. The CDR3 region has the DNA TGTGCCAGCCGGCAGGGGAACACCGGGGAGCTGTTTTTT.